This record covers a single T cell receptor beta chain. Which antigen it targets is not known. No base-level quality is on record; no much larger clone is a single base apart. The cohort consisted of 666 healthy bone marrow donors. Cohort members were all nominally healthy when sampled, although unrecorded immune exposures were likely present. The donor tested CMV seropositive, placing the donor among the 250 to 300 seropositive members of the cohort. A peripheral blood sample was collected from each donor, and TCR beta sequencing was performed on peripheral blood mononuclear cells. The Qiagen DNeasy Blood Extraction Kit was used to extract genomic DNA from the blood cell samples. The sample comes from a study of cytomegalovirus exposure and HLA in healthy donors (dated by TCRdb to 2016 to 2017). About the study as a whole: According to an earlier analysis of several hundred of the donors, some 180 million T cells yielded 117 million unique TCR beta sequences and approximately 300 Gb of sequence data. HLA typing covered class I and class II loci at four-digit resolution. Along with the roughly 700-subject first cohort, a separate validation cohort of over 90 different subjects was used. To decide whether each TCR beta V gene segment behaved as functional or pseudogenic, an earlier analysis of some 600 of the donors relied on high-throughput TCR beta sequencing. An early release that covered around 590 HLA-typed donors contained about 290 gigabases of sequencing data and tens of millions of unique TCR sequences. In a later analysis, previously published TCR beta repertoires from 666 donors were re-analyzed and high-resolution HLA genotyping was added so that TCR occurrence patterns could be studied. Donor age, sex, ethnicity and CMV serostatus were collected together with the repertoire data. Rather than using new phenotypic data, the later analysis identified candidate immune exposures from TCR beta sequences and from how often those sequences occurred across donors. On average, roughly 240,000 unique TCR beta nucleotide sequences were sequenced per donor among 398 genotyped donors of the cohort, with roughly 19% of those sequences being non-productive. A later genetic analysis took genome-wide SNP genotypes for about 65% of the 666 donors and used that subset as a discovery cohort. Every discovery cohort repertoire had been produced on one sequencing platform. The study aimed to test whether signatures of past pathogen exposure could be identified by cataloging public T cell receptors. The T cell repertoires of 700 or so subjects were profiled by immunosequencing and related to cytomegalovirus serostatus. Of the approximately 400 genotyped donors, roughly 85% fell in the genetic ancestry cluster associated with self-reported Caucasian donors. To predict cytomegalovirus infection status, the study brought together high-throughput TCR immunosequencing, statistical association of individual TCRs with disease status, and machine learning. The number of donors typed differed by locus, with about 629-630 for A, B, C, DRB1 and DQB1, around 560 for DQA1, over 600 for DPA1, and 400 to 490 for DPB1. Several DR-DQ haplotypes were treated as single units for association and clustering because of strong linkage in the cohort.

On the study overall, not on this receptor specifically: While some public TCRs were present in many individuals, most TCR sequences turned up only very rarely across donors. A total of roughly 160 TCR beta chains were listed by the study as associated with cytomegalovirus. Because counts were too low, roughly 17 rarely observed V segments, including chromosome 9 orphons, were left out of the earlier analysis of some 600 of the donors. In a later analysis, HLA-associated TCR beta chains were found to be more clonally expanded and to have lower generation probabilities than equally common non-associated chains. According to a later analysis, TCR association rates differed among HLA loci, with DRB1 alleles showing the most associated TCRs and HLA-C alleles showing the fewest. In this cohort, only TCR beta chains were sequenced, and detectable features were limited by the absence of alpha or paired-chain data. According to a later analysis, most CMV-associated TCR beta chains appeared to be HLA-restricted, and the HLA associations seemed to be driven largely by CMV exposure. Because some donors lacked HLA typing at each locus, the association tests relied only on the typed subset. The classifier was reported to diagnose cytomegalovirus status with high specificity and sensitivity in both the original cohort and the validation cohort. An association between a missense DCLRE1C variant and V-gene and J-gene trimming of TCR beta chains was found in a later genetic analysis and replicated in an independent cohort. In an earlier analysis of over 550 of the donors, most TCR beta V segments were observed in productive rearrangements about 90% or about 30% of the time, broadly matching IMGT annotations. A few of the identified cytomegalovirus-associated TCR beta chains were confirmed in vitro to be specific for cytomegalovirus antigens. Assigning TCR associations to individual alleles was difficult when HLA alleles, especially DR and DQ, strongly co-occurred. Some IMGT-functional V segments, including TRBV6-2 and TRBV6-3, could not be distinguished by the 87-base-pair reads and were therefore excluded. Correlated functional status among segregating V segments might be attributable to linkage disequilibrium, but an unknown experimental factor could not be ruled out. A group of highly shared sequence variants was considered likely to be a technical artifact of the sequencing pipeline. In a later analysis, more than 15,000 TCR beta sequences were associated with specific HLA alleles at a false discovery rate of 0.05. A further reported finding was that TCR beta sequences accurately predicted the HLA-A and HLA-B alleles for most subjects in the first cohort. CMV serostatus was the only immune exposure information available for the cohort. The presence/absence analyses assumed that sequencing depth was roughly uniform across donors, and that assumption may not be true. A later genetic analysis reported fewer N-insertions in productive TCRs among donors in an Asian-associated ancestry cluster than the roughly 720-donor mean. According to the authors, the approach could potentially be generalized to other disease states and immunological phenotypes. In a later analysis, several top co-occurrence clusters were reported to appear linked to parvovirus B19, influenza, CMV and Epstein-Barr virus.

The germline V gene specifies SGHRS as CDR1 and YFSETQ as CDR2. V loses 1 base at its end and J loses 1 base; junction bases beyond the gene matches: 6. The CDR3 runs 16 residues from the cysteine to the phenylalanine. The sequence is cut down to CDR3 DNA, 48 bases in frame from base 1. Libraries came from the immunoSEQ multiplex PCR assay. For the multiplex PCR, a mixture combining 60 forward primers for TCR Vbeta segments and 13 reverse primers for TCR Jbeta segments was used. A multiplex PCR assay on genomic DNA amplified the CDR3 region of rearranged TCR beta genes. Amplified TCR beta libraries were sequenced as 87-base-pair reads on the Illumina HiSeq System. The authors' pipeline ran thus. Across the 500 to 700 repertoires, a later analysis counted 80 million or so unique TCR beta chains, 9.5 million to 12 million of which were shared by at least two donors. A nearest-neighbor algorithm error-corrected the raw reads and collapsed the reads into unique sequences, merging closely related sequences to remove PCR and sequencing errors. Alignment of CDR3 sequences to IMGT reference sequences was used to assign V, D and J gene segments. For a sequence to be retained, at least a six-nucleotide match to both a V gene segment and a J gene segment was required. Rearrangements were called productive when the CDR3 lacked stop codons and stayed in frame with V and J; all others were non-productive. Following IMGT convention, CDR3 was defined as the stretch from the second conserved V-encoded cysteine up to the conserved J-encoded phenylalanine. In an earlier analysis of more than 550 of the donors, sequences lacking an unambiguous match to a single V gene segment were excluded. In an earlier analysis of around 600 of the donors, V segments were called functional above 56.7% productive rearrangements and were called segregating when the between-donor standard deviation exceeded 5%. To diagnose cytomegalovirus status from the catalog of TCR beta chain sequences, a statistical classification framework was built. A later analysis assigned V and J genes by comparing TCR nucleotide sequences with IMGT/GENE-DB human TR gene sequences. Using the TCRdist pipeline, a later analysis assigned CDR3 sequences along with most-parsimonious VDJ recombination scenarios. In a later analysis, every TCR beta chain was defined by the combination of its CDR3 amino acid sequence and its V-gene family, and reads without a unique V-gene family were dropped. As a way to deal with suspected cross-contamination and a sequencing artifact, a later analysis dropped approximately 590 nucleotide sequences that were highly shared and had low generation probability. For each public chain, a later analysis derived a clonal expansion index from normalized ranks of inferred template counts within each repertoire. In a later analysis, generation probabilities were computed with a VDJ recombination model fitted to out-of-frame rearrangements, and the resulting probabilities were checked against IGoR. Hypergeometric tests were used in a later analysis to score TCR-TCR, TCR-HLA and TCR-CMV co-occurrence, with a repertoire-size bias correction applied to the TCR pairs. False discovery rates were estimated in a later analysis by permuting HLA or CMV assignments 20 times. In a later analysis, co-occurring TCRs were grouped using DBSCAN, with TCRdist sequence similarity added in when clustering inside HLA-allele-positive subsets. Repertoires with fewer than 30,000 or more than 120,000 public chains, plus five repertoires with anomalous nucleotide sharing, were excluded from co-occurrence clustering. TCRdb's version of the immuneACCESS table is confined to in-frame rearrangements and falls short of the full clone set. An unresolved V gene accounts for under half of the shortfall where checked; the remainder is of unknown origin. Clone size and V and J calls were adopted from that table, with D and trimming inferred from the DNA. The table for this sample lists under 300,000 clones; 75% to 85% of them were counted only once. Together, the top ten hold almost 8% of the sample.

Here the chain combines TRBV5-1 and TRBJ2-3, and 7 junctional nucleotides match TRBD1. This sequence was found in a woman aged 60 to 75 in good health and CMV-seropositive. The sample taken for sequencing was PBMCs. The CDR3 is CASSLILGQRTDTQYF. The sequenced DNA is TGCGCCAGCAGCTTGATCTTGGGACAGCGCACAGATACGCAGTATTTT.